This paragraph reports one T cell receptor (beta chain). Its antigen is currently unknown. Using RNA transcripts as the source, TCR beta CDR3 regions were amplified. Initially, a first-round RT-PCR of the TCR CDR3 employed the HTBI primer set. Via MiXCR, TCRdb re-called the multiplex PCR reads, giving one row per CDR3 protein. This table holds about 500,000 distinct CDR3 sequences, 46% found once. This CDR3 comprises 12 residues. The trim removed 9 bases at V and 5 bases at J, leaving 5 bases unmatched. Per germline, CDR1 ENHRY and CDR2 SYGVKD. The data originate from a study of T cells in Graves' hyperthyroidism and ophthalmopathy. Study results and caveats: Ophthalmopathy cases were set apart from stable hyperthyroidism by a 13 V-J model.

This chain uses TRBV10-3 with TRBJ1-1; 8 nucleotides match TRBD1. The origin of this receptor is an adult woman with Graves' disease, either hyperthyroidism or ophthalmopathy (not recorded which). The sample taken for sequencing was peripheral blood or thyroid tissue (not recorded which). The CDR3 is CAINRGDTEAFF. The CDR3 nucleotides read TGTGCCATTAACAGGGGGGATACTGAAGCTTTCTTT.